This TCR beta chain appears in the sequencing data of a study of HIV-infected patients and healthy controls. Roughly three months, about 14 weeks, into antiretroviral therapy, follow-up blood was collected. Whole blood was used without fractionation, so all unsorted peripheral T cells were included. In its sample, this clonotype ranks as medium-sized (0.01 to 0.1%). CDR1 and CDR2 (germline): MGHRA, YSYEKL. V shed 0 bases and J shed 2 bases, with 7 bases lying between them. The CDR3 length is 14 residues. Alpha and beta constant-region primers primed reverse transcription of about 500 ng RNA. Using multiplexing indices, alpha and beta chain libraries were generated apart by chain-specific third strand synthesis. TCRdb passed the 5' RACE reads through MiXCR, listing each CDR3 protein once. Found here are about 6,600 distinct CDR3 sequences, about 8.6% of them singletons; the top ten hold around 21%.

Sequencing used blood, obtained during antiretroviral therapy. The gene calls are TRBV4-1 and TRBJ1-2; D remains ambiguous. The clonotype was recovered from an adult with HIV infection. CDR3: CASSQDEVNYGYTF. The CDR3 DNA is TGCGCCAGCAGCCAAGATGAAGTCAACTATGGCTACACCTTC.